This TCR beta chain is drawn from a study of long-term antiretroviral therapy in people with HIV (dated by TCRdb to between 2021 and 2024). A note on the overall study: The earliest samples were collected approximately a decade before the 2015 WHO recommendation for immediate ART, a period when ART was typically delayed until CD4 counts fell. No cross-contamination during QIAcube processing turned up in test extractions that ran a monoclonal T-cell line alongside 30 or so polyclonal samples. A total of 150 to 200 cryopreserved PBMC samples were contributed to the cohort by 30 adults with confirmed HIV infection, with samples collected serially over a mean of approximately six years (range 1-12). Of the roughly 27 participants with HIV, approximately 11 were female. This retrospective serial study examined whether starting ART and sustained HIV suppression were associated with changes in the composition and diversity of the TRB repertoire in peripheral blood. General findings and caveats noted by the study authors: The samples span the years 2004 to 2017, and the ART regimens used may be less effective than current regimens. Compared with controls, HIV repertoires had narrower CDR3 length ranges, and the network structure pointed to an antigen-experienced repertoire that shifted only slightly toward naive after ART. Expanded TRB clones identified before ART initiation dominated the repertoire across all time points, though the dominance fluctuated and decreased in many PLHIV after ART. Inferences about post-ART repertoire changes are limited because no data were available on ART adherence, viral resistance or therapy changes. Because pre-ART samples had limited cell numbers, profiling was done on unsorted PBMC rather than on sorted CD4+ and CD8+ T cells. Starting ART was linked to a significant rise in TRB diversity, yet even after long-term ART the diversity remained significantly lower than in transplant donor controls. Since PBMC availability was limited, sequencing covered only the TCR beta chain, with no alpha chain pairing.

Between the V and J ends, shortened by 2 bases and 7 bases respectively, the junction contains 16 bases. The germline V gene gives CDR1 as SQVTM and CDR2 as ANQGSEA. The CDR3 runs 14 residues from the cysteine to the phenylalanine. The kept DNA is CDR3 alone, 42 bases in frame from the first base. Participants were included only if at least one PBMC sample before ART initiation and at least two post-ART samples were available. All participants with HIV were treated in the United States of America. Before DNA extraction, cryopreserved samples of 1-10 million PBMC were thawed and washed. At the time of the earliest PBMC sample for each participant with HIV, ages ranged from about 23 to 60 years. Each participant contributed PBMC samples from 1-4 timepoints before ART initiation and 2-8 timepoints after ART initiation, with a median of 7 samples. For every participant, serial HIV viral load, CD4+ T-cell count, ART history and demographic data were obtained. Genomic DNA was extracted from unsorted PBMC with a Qiagen kit on a QIAcube, processed in batches of 12 samples.

Sequencing of the TRB variable region was done with the immunoSEQ hsTCRB v3.0 assay at survey level resolution. The targeted TRB sequencing depth was roughly 40,000-55,000 T-cell genomes per sample. TRB libraries were pooled and sequenced on an Illumina MiSeq using a v3 150-cycle kit. The authors processed their data as follows. Repertoire analysis was performed in R inside a reproducible Nextflow workflow that covered QC, data transformation and analysis. LymphoSeq2, an R package for exploring AIRR-Seq data, was used to implement custom analyses. A handful of samples yielding fewer than 5000 total TRB sequences were excluded, leaving 188 analyzed HIV repertoires. Among the roughly 200 retained HIV repertoires, some 60 were collected before ART initiation and around 130 after ART initiation. Each repertoire was downsampled to 5000 TRB nucleotide sequences, and summary statistics were averaged across 100 downsampling iterations. TRB sequences were retained for analysis only if CDR3 regions of at least seven amino acids were present. Diversity was measured with a Shannon entropy-derived clonality score and the Gini coefficient. Repertoire networks linked the top 5000 CDR3 amino acid sequences whenever two sequences differed by an edit distance of one. For TRB CDR3 amino acid sequences, antigen specificity groups and MHC restriction were predicted with GLIPH2. To flag known CMV, EBV, HIV or tissue antigen associations, CDR3 amino acid sequences were matched against VDJdb and McPAS-TCR. Pre-ART, post-ART and control groups were compared with Wilcoxon signed-rank tests and Holm-Bonferroni correction. TCRdb took this table from immuneACCESS and kept in-frame rearrangements with V and J called. Such tables lack part of the clones; where checked against another copy, unresolved V genes explain under half of the gap, and the rest is unexplained. Clone size and the V and J calls come from that table; the DNA yielded D and trimming. The sample yields 20,000 to 25,000 clones; around four fifths were counted once. The ten largest clones add up to under 4.5% of the sample.

Comment on this clone: Its antigen is still unknown. Base quality data are lacking; no much larger clone is found one base away.

The TCR was taken from a man aged 18 to 30 with HIV. Recombination joined TRBV29-1 with TRBJ2-3; TRBD2 is a possible D gene, resting on 6 matching bases. The sequencing used unsorted PBMCs, collected roughly 4 years after starting antiretroviral therapy. The sequence in DNA is TGCAGCGTTGAATTGAGGACGGAGGGGAATACGCAGTATTTT. Its coded protein is CSVELRTEGNTQYF.